This paragraph reports one T cell receptor (beta chain). Other DNA sequences in the same sample also yield this CDR3. The data are from a study of blood T cell repertoires in COVID-19. About the study: Acute and convalescent COVID-19 samples came from the United States, Italy and Spain. The cDNA or gDNA used as material had been derived from T cells, B-cell-depleted T cells, or PBMCs.

In the original workflow: Amplification with reference gene primers provided the estimates of nucleated cell counts. Using immunoSEQ multiplex PCR, the repertoire was profiled, and TCRdb retains in-frame clones only, with some absent. V, J and clone size are those of that table, while D and trimming were read from the DNA. The table has 150,000 to 200,000 clones, around four fifths seen once. The TCR originated in a woman aged 30 to 39 with acute or convalescent COVID-19. The sequenced material came from peripheral blood.

CDR3 loop: CASSLGGYGYTF. The DNA of the CDR3 is TGTGCCAGCAGTTTAGGAGGCTATGGCTACACCTTC. J is TRBJ1-2 and V is TRBV28; no clear D gene. The V end lost 2 bases, the J end lost 4 bases, and 5 bases lay between the germline ends. From germline, CDR1 is MDHEN and CDR2 SYDVKM. CDR3 size: 12 residues.